This TCR beta chain was documented in a study of prognosis after radiotherapy for stage I lung cancer. From genomic DNA, two-round multiplex PCR was used to amplify TCR beta CDR3. The first PCR round targeted every TRBV and TRBJ gene with specific primers. TCRdb recomputed calls from the multiplex PCR reads with MiXCR, one row per CDR3 protein. Of 14,000 or so distinct CDR3 sequences in the sample, 25% to 40% were seen once. At each of two time points, about 6 milliliters of venous blood were taken. The CDR3 is made up of 14 amino acids. V was pared by 1 base and J by 8 bases, with 11 bases between. The germline V gene encodes CDR1 SGHVS and CDR2 FQNEAQ. This clonotype was counted ten times or more.

This receptor was taken from a donor aged 50 or older with non-small cell lung cancer. The gene calls are TRBV7-8 and TRBJ1-4; D is unclear. Sequencing was performed on PBMCs, taken before or after stereotactic body radiation therapy (not recorded which). The DNA for the CDR3 is TGTGCCAGCAGCTTAGGGAGGAGGCAGGAAAAACTGTTTTTT. Translated, it gives CASSLGRRQEKLFF.